This passage covers 9 T cell receptor beta chains from one sample sequenced in a study of cytomegalovirus exposure and HLA in healthy donors. The repertoire was sequenced with immunoSEQ multiplex PCR; TCRdb's copy has only in-frame clones and lacks some. The data hold roughly 150,000 clones, with 88% observed a single time. Sample: PBMCs. Every receptor here comes from a man between 18 and 35 years old in good health and CMV-seronegative.

The V and J genes are TRBV5-6 and TRBJ2-5; 7 bases are a match to TRBD2. With V trimmed by 1 base and J by 1 base, 4 bases remained unmatched. This CDR3 has 15 amino acids. Germline V gene lookup returns CDR1 SGHDT and CDR2 YYEEEE. In DNA, the CDR3 is TGTGCCAGCAGCTTGAAGGCGGGGGTCCAAGAGACCCAGTACTTC. It yields the protein CASSLKAGVQETQYF.

This sequence joins TRBV7-8 and TRBJ2-5, with TRBD1 as a possible D gene (5 bases). This CDR3 contains 17 residues. V was trimmed by 5 bases and J by 2 bases, leaving 21 bases between them. Germline CDR1 reads SGHVS; CDR2 reads FQNEAQ. DNA of the CDR3: TGTGCCAGCAGCCCCCATCGACAGCTCAACATTCAAGAGACCCAGTACTTC. It codes for CASSPHRQLNIQETQYF.

V is TRBV11-2 and J is TRBJ2-1, with 10 bases lining up with TRBD2. Per the germline V gene, CDR1 is SGHAT and CDR2 is FQNNGV. This CDR3 comprises 19 residues. V gave up 4 bases and J gave up 11 bases; unmatched junction bases: 23. CDR3 protein: CASSWRDSPTSGALFKQFF. Written as DNA, the CDR3 is TGTGCCAGCAGCTGGCGGGACAGCCCTACTAGCGGGGCCCTTTTTAAGCAGTTCTTC.

The chain employs TRBV2 and TRBJ2-5, with D possibly being TRBD2 (6 bases). The germline CDR1 and CDR2 sequences are SNHLY and FYNNEI. The CDR3 contains 14 residues. The V end lost 6 bases, the J end lost 0 bases, and 11 bases lay between the germline ends. The CDR3: CASRGGTYQETQYF. As DNA, the CDR3 is TGTGCCAGCAGGGGCGGGACTTACCAAGAGACCCAGTACTTC. Filled out from reference TRBV2 and TRBJ2-5, the complete variable domain reads EPEVTQTPSHQVTQMGQEVILRCVPISNHLYFYWYRQILGQKVEFLVSFYNNEISEKSEIFDDQFSVERPDGSNFTLKIRSTKLEDSAMYFCASRGGTYQETQYFGPGTRLLVL.

In DNA form, the CDR3 reads TGCAGCGCATCGGGGACAGGCTATGGCTACACCTTC. Protein sequence: CSASGTGYGYTF. The gene calls are TRBV29-1 and TRBJ1-2; 8 bases line up with TRBD1. This CDR3 has 12 residues. V was pared by 7 bases and J by 4 bases, with 5 bases of the junction left unmatched. Per germline, CDR1 SQVTM and CDR2 ANQGSEA.

V gene TRBV7-6 combines with J gene TRBJ2-3; TRBD2 agrees at 8 bases. Losses at the gene ends were 0 bases for V and 3 bases for J; bases not matched to a gene: 8. CDR3 length equals 17 residues. Per germline, CDR1 SGHVS and CDR2 FNYEAQ. The CDR3 DNA follows: TGTGCCAGCAGCTTAGCGAGGTCCGAGCGGGGGACAGATACGCAGTATTTT. Translated: CASSLARSERGTDTQYF.

The rearrangement links TRBV6-1 to TRBJ1-5; 7 bases match TRBD1. The V gene end was trimmed by 3 bases and the J gene end by 15 bases; junction bases not matched to a gene: 11. This CDR3 has 13 amino acids. The V gene's germline CDR1 is MNHNS and CDR2 SASEGT. In DNA, the CDR3 is TGTGCCAGCAGTGAGGGGTGGGACAGCCACCGGCATTTT. It encodes CASSEGWDSHRHF.

The chain joins TRBV29-1 to TRBJ1-1, with 7 nucleotides matching TRBD1. Germline-derived CDR1 and CDR2 are SQVTM and ANQGSEA. V trimming: 5 bases; J trimming: 0 bases; junction bases outside the gene matches: 9. The CDR3 loop spans 15 amino acids. The CDR3 region has the DNA TGCAGCGTTCACCTAGTACAGGGGATGAACACTGAAGCTTTCTTT. Its protein is CSVHLVQGMNTEAFF.

This chain joins TRBV10-2 and TRBJ1-6; D gene ambiguous. Germline V gene lookup returns CDR1 WSHSY and CDR2 SAAADI. This CDR3 region has 13 residues. Between the trimmed V and J ends, which lost 4 bases and 6 bases, there was a span of 7 bases. In DNA, the CDR3 is TGCGCCAGCAGTGCCGCTAGTAATTCACCCCTCCACTTT. As protein: CASSAASNSPLHF.